The 30 T cell receptor beta chains reported below all come from one sample, sequenced in a study of spatial heterogeneity in lung cancer. TCRdb redid the calling of the 5' RACE reads with MiXCR, one entry per CDR3 protein. The profile shows more than 75,000 distinct CDR3 sequences, approximately 19% of them singletons. Time point reported: blood at routine non-recurrence follow-up after resection. The source material was PBMCs, sampled at follow-up. Source of these receptors: a male donor with early-stage non-small cell lung cancer.

V gene TRBV7-2 combines with J gene TRBJ1-1, with 9 bases aligning to TRBD1. The CDR3 consists of 14 residues. J lost 6 bases, V lost 5 bases, and 7 bases had no gene match. Germline CDR1 is SGHTA and CDR2 is FQGNSA. The CDR3 nucleotides read TGTGCCAGCAGCCACAGGGGGCGGGGTCCTGAAGCTTTCTTT. As protein: CASSHRGRGPEAFF.

The sample holds many counts of this clonotype. The V gene is TRBV7-3, the J gene TRBJ2-3; TRBD2 might be the D (6 bases). Germline V gene lookup returns CDR1 SGHTA and CDR2 FQGTGA. V shed 2 bases and J shed 0 bases, with 15 bases lying between them. The CDR3 extends over 17 amino acids. The CDR3 loop is CASSLGRGTVSTDTQYF. The CDR3 DNA reads TGTGCCAGCAGCTTAGGTCGGGGGACCGTTAGCACAGATACGCAGTATTTT.

V usage is TRBV10-2 and J usage is TRBJ1-2, with TRBD1 as a possible D gene (5 bases). V shed 6 bases and J shed 6 bases, with 20 bases lying between them. CDR1 is WSHSY, CDR2 SAAADI, per germline. The CDR3 runs 15 residues. The CDR3 bases are TGCGCCAGCAGCCAACGACAGACCCTCAGGAATGGCTACACCTTC. Its protein is CASSQRQTLRNGYTF.

There are a few counts of this clonotype. The chain joins TRBV29-1 to TRBJ2-7, with 7 bases aligning to TRBD2. The CDR3 has 14 amino acids. Germline V gene sequence: CDR1 SQVTM, CDR2 ANQGSEA. J was trimmed by 2 bases and V by 4 bases; bases with no gene match: 8. The chain's CDR3 is CSVALGLGAYEQYF. CDR3 nucleotides: TGCAGCGTTGCCCTAGGACTAGGGGCCTACGAGCAGTACTTC.

The chain uses TRBV6-2 or TRBV6-3 and TRBJ1-5; a weak D match, TRBD1 (6 bases). The CDR3 extends over 15 amino acids. Germline lookup yields CDR1 MNHEY and CDR2 SVGEGT. V was trimmed by 8 bases and J by 3 bases, leaving 17 bases between them. CDR3 amino acids: CASSIFGTNNQPQHF. DNA of the CDR3: TGTGCCAGCTCCATTTTCGGGACAAACAATCAGCCCCAGCATTTT.

The gene calls are TRBV13 and TRBJ2-7; D perhaps matches TRBD2 (6 bases). The CDR3 is made up of 14 amino acids. Germline-derived CDR1 and CDR2 are PRHDT and FYEKMQ (reference sequence). Trimming took 3 bases from V and 5 from J, leaving 14 bases between them. The CDR3 nucleotides read TGTGCCAGCAGCTTCGGCGGGACCGCCCACGAGCAGTACTTC. Protein product: CASSFGGTAHEQYF.

This rearrangement joins TRBV10-1 to TRBJ1-5, with D hard to call. The germline V gene encodes CDR1 WNHNN and CDR2 SYGVQD (reference sequence). The CDR3 covers 11 residues. The V end was cut by 3 bases, the J end by 9 bases, with 6 bases between. The CDR3 DNA sequence: TGCGCCAGCAGTGATGGATCGCCCCAGCATTTT. Protein product: CASSDGSPQHF.

This clonotype occurred many times. The chain carries TRBV7-2 and TRBJ2-5; D possibly uses TRBD1 or TRBD2 (5 bases each). Germline V CDR1 and CDR2: SGHTA, FQGNSA. Trimming pared 5 bases from V and 1 base from J, leaving 14 bases between. This CDR3 has 15 amino acids. CDR3 in amino acids: CASSGSWGIQETQYF. The CDR3 DNA reads as TGTGCCAGCAGCGGAAGTTGGGGGATCCAAGAGACCCAGTACTTC. Looking up the rest from reference TRBV7-2 and TRBJ2-5 gives the full variable domain: GAGVSQSPSNKVTEKGKDVELRCDPISGHTALYWYRQSLGQGLEFLIYFQGNSAPDKSGLPSDRFSAERTGGSVSTLTIQRTQQEDSAVYLCASSGSWGIQETQYFGPGTRLLVL.

The chain has TRBV20-1 and TRBJ2-5; unclear D gene. V lost 6 bases, J lost 5 bases, and 13 bases lay in between. The CDR3 extends over 12 amino acids. Germline assignment: CDR1 DFQATT and CDR2 SNEGSKA (reference sequence). This chain's CDR3 is CSAPDVGETQYF. Written as DNA, the CDR3 is TGCAGTGCCCCAGACGTGGGGGAGACCCAGTACTTC.

This clonotype was seen a few times. The chain joins TRBV3-1 to TRBJ2-1; possible D gene TRBD2, 5 bases. Germline V gene data show CDR1 as LGHDT and CDR2 as YNNKEL (reference sequence). The CDR3 has 15 residues. V was trimmed by 2 bases and J by 5 bases, leaving 13 bases between them. The CDR3 loop is CASSQMRVGNNEQFF. CDR3 sequence (DNA): TGTGCCAGCAGCCAAATGAGGGTCGGAAACAATGAGCAGTTCTTC.

This clonotype showed up just a few times. The chain uses TRBV29-1 and TRBJ2-5; 8 bases fit TRBD1. The J segment lost 4 bases and the V segment lost 3 bases, leaving 7 bases of the junction unmatched. The length of the CDR3 is 14 residues. Germline V lookup: CDR1 SQVTM, CDR2 ANQGSEA. CDR3 sequence reads: CSVDTGGSRETQYF. In DNA form, the CDR3 reads TGCAGCGTTGACACAGGGGGTAGTAGAGAGACCCAGTACTTC.

This clonotype was detected many times. The chain uses TRBV6-6 and TRBJ1-6; perhaps TRBD1 as D (5 bases). V dropped 5 bases and J dropped 14 bases, with 22 bases sitting between them. In germline, CDR1 is MNHNY, CDR2 SVGAGI (reference sequence). CDR3 length: 15 residues. CDR3 coding DNA: TGTGCCAGCAGTCCCCGGGACGTCTCGGCCTGGGCCCTCCACTTT. Its protein product is CASSPRDVSAWALHF.

This rearrangement joins TRBV4-1 to TRBJ1-2; TRBD1 matches at 10 bases. CDR1 is MGHRA, CDR2 YSYEKL, per germline. The CDR3 has 15 amino acids. With V trimmed by 4 bases and J by 0 bases, 2 bases remained unmatched. CDR3 region: CASSLDRGTNYGYTF. The DNA for the CDR3 is TGCGCCAGCAGCCTGGACAGGGGGACTAACTATGGCTACACCTTC.

This clonotype has a handful of counts. The chain joins TRBV20-1 to TRBJ1-1; no definite D call. The germline gives CDR1 DFQATT, CDR2 SNEGSKA (reference sequence). Trimming removed 7 bases from V and 1 base from J, with 10 bases in between. This CDR3 comprises 12 residues. CDR3: CSVQTPNTEAFF. The DNA for the CDR3 is TGCAGTGTTCAAACACCGAACACTGAAGCTTTCTTT.

J is TRBJ1-1 and V is TRBV3-1; 8 nucleotides align to TRBD1. Germline V gives CDR1 LGHDT, CDR2 YNNKEL (reference sequence). The CDR3 contains 13 residues. V trimming: 5 bases; J trimming: 3 bases; junction bases outside the gene matches: 2. CDR3: CASSGQGYTEAFF. CDR3 nucleotide sequence: TGTGCCAGCAGCGGACAGGGCTACACTGAAGCTTTCTTT.

This clonotype was observed many times. The rearrangement links TRBV29-1 to TRBJ2-1; TRBD2 agrees at 7 bases. The CDR3 extends over 17 amino acids. The germline gives CDR1 SQVTM, CDR2 ANQGSEA. The ends lost 5 bases at V and 0 bases at J; junction bases unmatched: 13. CDR3 nucleotide sequence: TGCAGCGTTCGCCCTAGCGGTCGTGTTAGCTCCTACAATGAGCAGTTCTTC. It translates to CSVRPSGRVSSYNEQFF.

This clonotype turned up a few times. The V and J genes are TRBV5-1 and TRBJ2-7; 8 nucleotides match TRBD2. The CDR3 is made up of 18 amino acids. V shed 4 bases and J 1 base; nucleotides not matched to a gene: 16. Germline lookup yields CDR1 SGHRS and CDR2 YFSETQ. Here the CDR3 reads CASSKRSTPGLVSYEQYF. CDR3 nucleotide sequence: TGCGCCAGCAGCAAACGAAGTACTCCGGGACTAGTGTCCTACGAGCAGTACTTC.

The chain joins TRBV20-1 to TRBJ1-1, with a weak D call TRBD1 (5 bases). CDR1 DFQATT and CDR2 SNEGSKA come from the germline V gene (reference sequence). This CDR3 contains 14 residues. The V and J ends lost 1 base and 3 bases respectively, with 12 bases between them. DNA for the CDR3: TGCAGTGCTAGAGGATCACAGGTTTACACTGAAGCTTTCTTT. Translation: CSARGSQVYTEAFF.

This clonotype was counted only a few times. The DNA of the CDR3 is TGTGCCAGCAGTTCGTCACTAGGGGCTGGGAAAAACATTCAGTACTTC. It yields the protein CASSSSLGAGKNIQYF. The rearrangement links TRBV27 to TRBJ2-4, with D perhaps matching TRBD1 or TRBD2 (5 bases each). Germline lookup yields CDR1 MNHEY and CDR2 SMNVEV (reference sequence). The CDR3 spans 16 residues. V was cut by 4 bases and J by 4 bases, with 17 bases left in between.

In its sample, this clonotype was seen a few times. The chain uses TRBV20-1 and TRBJ2-1; unclear D gene. Looked up from germline, CDR1 is DFQATT and CDR2 is SNEGSKA (reference sequence). Deletions cut 3 bases from V and 4 bases from J, with 4 bases between. CDR3 size: 11 residues. The CDR3 is CSASVYNEQFF. The DNA of the CDR3 is TGCAGTGCTAGTGTTTACAATGAGCAGTTCTTC.

This chain connects TRBV5-1 to TRBJ2-7; D possibly corresponds to TRBD1 (5 bases). The V end lost 0 bases, the J end lost 6 bases, and 13 bases lay between the germline ends. This CDR3 is 14 amino acids long. Germline values: CDR1 SGHRS, CDR2 YFSETQ. The CDR3 coding sequence is TGCGCCAGCAGCTTGGATGGGGCCCCTGGCGAGCAGTACGTC. It specifies CASSLDGAPGEQYV.

The rearrangement joins TRBV18 to TRBJ2-3; the match to TRBD1 covers 10 bases. Germline CDR1 and CDR2: KGHSH and LQKENI. The V segment lost 6 bases and the J segment 2 bases; nucleotides outside the gene matches: 2. The length of the CDR3 is 14 residues. CDR3 protein: CASSGQGYTDTQYF. The CDR3 DNA reads TGTGCCAGCTCGGGACAGGGGTACACAGATACGCAGTATTTT.

The rearrangement joins TRBV3-1 to TRBJ1-3, with D possibly being TRBD1 (5 bases). Trimming left V 4 bases short and J 0 bases short, with 10 bases between. This CDR3 has 15 amino acids. CDR1 and CDR2 (germline): LGHDT, YNNKEL (reference sequence). For the CDR3, the DNA is TGTGCCAGCAGCCCCCCGGGACTCTCTGGAAACACCATATATTTT. Translation gives CASSPPGLSGNTIYF.

This chain connects TRBV19 to TRBJ1-5; D is unclear. CDR1 and CDR2 from the germline V gene are LNHDA and SQIVND (reference sequence). V gave up 2 bases and J gave up 8 bases, with 10 bases separating them. The CDR3 runs 13 residues. CDR3 coding DNA: TGTGCCAGTAGTATAAGTCGGGATGAGCCCCAGCATTTT. Residues: CASSISRDEPQHF.

This clonotype was recorded a few times. The rearrangement joins TRBV12-3 or TRBV12-4 to TRBJ1-1; TRBD1 matches at 11 bases. Trimming removed 3 bases from V and 6 bases from J; junction bases left unmatched: 6. This CDR3 spans 15 amino acids. This CDR3 is CASSLRGTGGSEAFF. CDR3 DNA: TGTGCCAGCAGTTTGAGAGGGACAGGGGGATCTGAAGCTTTCTTT.

The chain joins TRBV6-6 to TRBJ2-7; D could derive from TRBD1 or TRBD2 (5 bases each). CDR1 and CDR2 from the germline V gene are MNHNY and SVGAGI (reference sequence). The CDR3 sequence is 10 residues long. The CDR3 sequence: CGVGDNEQYF. The DNA of the CDR3 is TGTGGGGTGGGGGATAACGAGCAGTACTTC.

The chain has TRBV19 and TRBJ1-4, with no clear D. V dropped 2 bases and J dropped 0 bases, with 10 bases sitting between them. CDR3 size: 16 residues. Germline V gene data show CDR1 as LNHDA and CDR2 as SQIVND (reference sequence). CDR3 nucleotide sequence: TGTGCCAGTAGTATATCCTCCACCCCAACTAATGAAAAACTGTTTTTT. Its translation: CASSISSTPTNEKLFF.

The chain has TRBV3-1 and TRBJ2-3, with 15 bases aligning to TRBD2. The CDR3 covers 17 residues. V shed 0 bases and J 8 bases; nucleotides not matched to a gene: 6. Germline CDR1 is LGHDT and CDR2 is YNNKEL (reference sequence). CDR3 amino acids: CASSQDLGTSGRSTQYF. Written as DNA, the CDR3 is TGTGCCAGCAGCCAAGATCTTGGGACTAGCGGGAGGTCTACGCAGTATTTT.

In this sample, this clonotype turned up a few times. V is TRBV20-1 and J is TRBJ1-2; 8 nucleotides line up with TRBD1. The CDR3 consists of 13 residues. Germline trimming cut 4 bases from V and 8 bases from J; bases unmatched to any gene: 9. Germline CDR1 is DFQATT and CDR2 is SNEGSKA (reference sequence). The CDR3 nucleotides are TGCAGTGCTACAGGGGGCATGGGACGGGGCTACACCTTC. The encoded protein is CSATGGMGRGYTF.

This clonotype was seen ten or more times. At one end, the junction sequence differs from germline, possibly due to a read error. The CDR3 region has the DNA TGTGCCAGCAGTTTGGGGGGAGATACGCAGTATTTT. Its translation is CASSLGGDTQYF. The gene calls are TRBV5-1 and TRBJ2-3; D is possibly TRBD2 (6 bases). This CDR3 spans 12 amino acids. The germline V gene has CDR1 SGHRS and CDR2 YFSETQ.